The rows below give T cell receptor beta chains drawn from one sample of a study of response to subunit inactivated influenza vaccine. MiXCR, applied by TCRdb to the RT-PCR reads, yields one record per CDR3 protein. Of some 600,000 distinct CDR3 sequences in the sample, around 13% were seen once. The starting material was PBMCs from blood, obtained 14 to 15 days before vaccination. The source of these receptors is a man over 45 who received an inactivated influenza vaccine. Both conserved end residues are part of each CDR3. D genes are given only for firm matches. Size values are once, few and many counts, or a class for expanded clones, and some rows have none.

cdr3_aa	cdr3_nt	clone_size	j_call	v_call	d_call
CSARDRGEKLRDGYTF	TGCAGTGCTAGAGATCGTGGGGAAAAGCTTCGGGATGGCTACACCTTC	few	TRBJ1-2	TRBV20-1	NA
CASSEGGAGGYTF	TGTGCCAGCAGCGAGGGGGGGGCTGGGGGCTACACCTTC	NA	TRBJ1-2	TRBV9	NA
CASSLESGLASTDTQYF	TGTGCCAGCAGCTTAGAGTCCGGACTAGCGAGCACAGATACGCAGTATTTT	NA	TRBJ2-3	TRBV7-6	TRBD2
CASSLVVRKNTGELFF	TGTGCCAGCAGCTTAGTCGTCAGAAAGAACACCGGGGAGCTGTTTTTT	NA	TRBJ2-2	TRBV7-2	NA
CASSPLRQASYEQYF	TGTGCCAGCAGCCCATTGAGGCAGGCCTCCTACGAGCAGTACTTC	many	TRBJ2-7	TRBV7-9	NA
CASSPLGVGETQYF	TGTGCCAGCAGTCCTCTGGGAGTAGGAGAGACCCAGTACTTC	many	TRBJ2-5	TRBV11-2	NA
CASSQHGTGTGYEQYF	TGCGCCAGCAGCCAACATGGGACAGGAACAGGGTACGAGCAGTACTTC	few	TRBJ2-7	TRBV4-1	TRBD1
CASRGGGGEQFF	TGTGCCAGCAGGGGAGGGGGGGGTGAGCAGTTCTTC	many	TRBJ2-1	TRBV9	NA
CSARDPPTSNSQETQYF	TGCAGTGCTAGAGACCCCCCGACTAGCAACTCACAAGAGACCCAGTACTTC	few	TRBJ2-5	TRBV20-1	TRBD2
CASKTRDNSNYGYTF	TGTGCCAGTAAGACCCGGGACAACTCTAACTATGGCTACACCTTC	few	TRBJ1-2	TRBV19	NA
CASSPLGVEAGVDEQFF	TGTGCCAGCAGTCCCTTGGGAGTGGAAGCGGGAGTCGATGAGCAGTTCTTC	NA	TRBJ2-1	TRBV28	TRBD2
CASSFTGTPNYKEQFF	TGTGCCAGCAGCTTTACCGGGACTCCGAATTACAAAGAGCAGTTCTTC	NA	TRBJ2-1	TRBV5-5	NA
CASSGQTGRPGELFF	TGTGCCAGCAGTGGGCAGACAGGAAGGCCCGGGGAGCTGTTTTTT	NA	TRBJ2-2	TRBV6-2/TRBV6-3	NA
CASSSGIHNGELFF	TGTGCCAGCAGTTCGGGGATTCATAACGGGGAGCTGTTTTTT	NA	TRBJ2-2	TRBV12-3/TRBV12-4	NA
CASSQDSRHSNQPQHF	TGTGCCAGCAGCCAAGATTCAAGACATAGCAATCAGCCCCAGCATTTT	NA	TRBJ1-5	TRBV3-1	NA
CASRPDNNNEQFF	TGTGCCAGCAGGCCAGATAATAACAATGAGCAGTTCTTC	NA	TRBJ2-1	TRBV28	NA
CASSLWVRGAHTDTQYF	TGTGCCAGCAGCTTATGGGTCCGCGGGGCACACACAGATACGCAGTATTTT	few	TRBJ2-3	TRBV7-6	NA
CASSRLTGSAETQYF	TGTGCCAGCAGCCGCCTGACAGGGTCTGCGGAGACCCAGTACTTC	few	TRBJ2-5	TRBV13	TRBD1
CATSDKVGQPQHF	TGTGCCACCTCGGACAAAGTTGGTCAGCCCCAGCATTTT	few	TRBJ1-5	TRBV15	NA